These 24 T cell receptor beta chains share one sample of origin, sequenced in a study of blood T cell repertoires in COVID-19. Profiling relied on immunoSEQ multiplex PCR, and the TCRdb table lists in-frame clones only, not all of them. The sample lists about 230,000 clones; around 83% were seen once. The sequencing input was peripheral blood. The receptors here all came from a woman aged 50 to 65 with acute or convalescent COVID-19.

This clone has just one count. The J gene is TRBJ2-5, the V gene TRBV19; 9 bases match TRBD2. J was trimmed by 5 bases and V by 5 bases; bases with no gene match: 12. This CDR3 is built from 16 residues. Germline values: CDR1 LNHDA, CDR2 SQIVND (reference sequence). The CDR3 DNA is TGTGCCAGTAGTTCCTCCCCAGCGGGAGGTGGTGAGACCCAGTACTTC. Protein: CASSSSPAGGGETQYF. The full variable domain, with the rest looked up from reference TRBV19 and TRBJ2-5, is DGGITQSPKYLFRKEGQNVTLSCEQNLNHDAMYWYRQDPGQGLRLIYYSQIVNDFQKGDIAEGYSVSREKKESFPLTVTSAQKNPTAFYLCASSSSPAGGGETQYFGPGTRLLVL.

This sequence joins TRBV5-3 and TRBJ1-2; TRBD1 agrees at 8 bases. TRBV5-3 is an ORF; its function is uncertain. The CDR3 has 13 amino acids. The V and J ends lost 4 bases and 5 bases, in that order; junction bases with no gene match: 4. The CDR3 reads CARSLRQGYGYTF. The CDR3, as DNA: TGTGCCAGAAGCCTCAGACAGGGGTATGGCTACACCTTC.

The chain uses TRBV27 and TRBJ2-5, with D unclear. Trimming shortened V by 4 bases and J by 5 bases, and 8 bases separated the two germline ends. The CDR3 totals 12 residues. CDR1 MNHEY and CDR2 SMNVEV come from the germline V gene (reference sequence). As DNA, the CDR3 is TGTGCCAGCAGTTCCTCCGGGGAGACCCAGTACTTC. The encoded protein is CASSSSGETQYF.

The V and J genes are TRBV3-1 (or the pseudogene TRBV3-2) and TRBJ1-1, with a possible D match to TRBD1 (5 bases). The V gene lost 4 bases and the J gene lost 2 bases, with 14 bases spanning the gap. The length of the CDR3 is 15 residues. Germline loops: CDR1 LGHDT, CDR2 YNNKEL (reference sequence). The CDR3 region is CASSPGRMFNTEAFF. CDR3 in DNA: TGTGCCAGCAGCCCAGGGAGGATGTTTAACACTGAAGCTTTCTTT.

The V and J genes are TRBV7-8 and TRBJ1-1; tentatively, D is TRBD1 (5 bases). Germline CDR1 reads SGHVS; CDR2 reads FQNEAQ. The CDR3 extends over 14 amino acids. V shed 5 bases and J shed 6 bases, with 16 bases lying between them. This CDR3 reads CASSRTGGSAEAFF. Written as DNA, the CDR3 is TGTGCCAGCAGCCGGACCGGGGGGAGCGCTGAAGCTTTCTTT. The full variable domain, completed using reference TRBV7-8 and TRBJ1-1, is GAGVSQSPRYKVAKRGQDVALRCDPISGHVSLFWYQQALGQGPEFLTYFQNEAQLDKSGLPSDRFFAERPEGSVSTLKIQRTQQEDSAVYLCASSRTGGSAEAFFGQGTRLTVV.

The chain employs TRBV7-9 and TRBJ1-6, with 8 nucleotides matching TRBD1. Germline loops: CDR1 SEHNR, CDR2 FQNEAQ (reference sequence). CDR3 size: 16 residues. Trimming removed 2 bases from V and 0 bases from J; junction bases left unmatched: 0. This chain's CDR3 is CASSLTGGSYNSPLHF. In DNA form, the CDR3 reads TGTGCCAGCAGCTTAACAGGGGGCTCCTATAATTCACCCCTCCACTTT.

This chain connects TRBV6-5 to TRBJ1-3; D perhaps matches TRBD1 (6 bases). CDR3 size: 15 residues. Between the trimmed V and J ends, which lost 6 bases and 1 base, there was a span of 13 bases. The germline V gene has CDR1 MNHEY and CDR2 SVGAGI. Written as DNA, the CDR3 is TGTGCCAGCAGGCCACAGGGAAGATCTGGAAACACCATATATTTT. Amino acid sequence: CASRPQGRSGNTIYF.

CDR3 sequence (DNA): TGCAGCGTGGCATGGGGAGGGATAAATGAAAAACTGTTTTTT. Translated, it gives CSVAWGGINEKLFF. This sequence joins TRBV29-1 and TRBJ1-4; no clear D. V shed 6 bases and J shed 5 bases, with 16 bases lying between them. Germline V gene lookup returns CDR1 SQVTM and CDR2 ANQGSEA. The CDR3 is 14 amino acids. The complete variable domain, with remaining parts taken from reference TRBV29-1 and TRBJ1-4, reads SAVISQKPSRDICQRGTSLTIQCQVDSQVTMMFWYRQQPGQSLTLIATANQGSEATYESGFVIDKFPISRPNLTFSTLTVSNMSPEDSSIYLCSVAWGGINEKLFFGSGTQLSVL.

The chain uses TRBV25-1 and TRBJ2-5; 7 bases map to TRBD1. Germline CDR1 and CDR2: MGHDK and SYGVNS. Trimming removed 4 bases from V and 2 bases from J; junction bases left unmatched: 10. This CDR3 is built from 16 residues. CDR3 protein: CASSGSGTEFQETQYF. The CDR3 DNA reads as TGTGCCAGCAGTGGATCCGGGACAGAGTTTCAAGAGACCCAGTACTTC.

V is TRBV23-1 and J is TRBJ1-1; tentative D call: TRBD1 (6 bases). TRBV23-1 carries the ORF label, with uncertain function. V dropped 4 bases and J dropped 3 bases, with 15 bases sitting between them. This CDR3 has 15 amino acids. CDR3 loop: CASSPDSSEDTEAFF. The CDR3 DNA follows: TGCGCCAGCAGTCCGGACAGTTCAGAGGACACTGAAGCTTTCTTT.

The V and J genes are TRBV2 and TRBJ2-1; D might be TRBD1 (6 bases). The V end lost 7 bases, the J end lost 0 bases, and 10 bases lay between the germline ends. CDR1 is SNHLY and CDR2 is FYNNEI in the germline V gene. The CDR3 length is 14 residues. This CDR3 reads CASMWGPSYNEQFF. Written as DNA, the CDR3 is TGTGCCAGCATGTGGGGGCCCTCCTACAATGAGCAGTTCTTC.

The chain is built from TRBV7-9 and TRBJ2-7; a weak D match, TRBD2 (7 bases). Between the trimmed V and J ends, which lost 5 bases and 1 base, there was a span of 18 bases. This CDR3 contains 16 residues. The V gene's germline CDR1 is SEHNR and CDR2 FQNEAQ (reference sequence). The CDR3 DNA reads as TGTGCCAGCAGCGTTTTTCGGGGGGCAGGTTCCTACGAGCAGTACTTC. It encodes CASSVFRGAGSYEQYF.

This chain links TRBV2 with TRBJ2-5; D perhaps matches TRBD2 (6 bases). This CDR3 has 14 residues. V gave up 1 base and J gave up 5 bases, with 11 bases separating them. Germline loops: CDR1 SNHLY, CDR2 FYNNEI. The CDR3 loop is CASSEVGGGETQYF. The CDR3 DNA reads as TGTGCCAGCAGTGAAGTGGGAGGCGGGGAGACCCAGTACTTC.

The rearrangement links TRBV9 to TRBJ2-5, with a tentative D call TRBD2 (6 bases). Germline V CDR1 and CDR2: SGDLS, YYNGEE. V was cut by 4 bases and J by 1 base, with 14 bases left in between. The CDR3 contains 15 residues. The CDR3 spells CASSPRDWVQETQYF. The CDR3 region has the DNA TGTGCCAGCAGCCCCCGGGACTGGGTCCAAGAGACCCAGTACTTC.

This clone came up once. The V call is TRBV19, the J call TRBJ1-4; D unresolved. The CDR3 runs 13 residues. Germline-derived CDR1 and CDR2 are LNHDA and SQIVND (reference sequence). V was shortened by 3 bases and J by 8 bases, with 10 bases between the two germline ends. The DNA for the CDR3 is TGTGCCAGTAGTATGGAGCATGGCGAAAAACTGTTTTTT. Amino acid sequence: CASSMEHGEKLFF.

The V and J genes are TRBV19 and TRBJ2-4, with a tentative D call TRBD2 (7 bases). The CDR3 runs to 13 residues. Germline V gene data show CDR1 as LNHDA and CDR2 as SQIVND (reference sequence). The germline V and J ends were trimmed by 6 bases and 7 bases, with 13 bases remaining between them. CDR3 coding DNA: TGTGCCAGTAGGCAAGGGGGGGGGAACATTCAGTACTTC. Translated: CASRQGGGNIQYF.

This sequence joins TRBV7-2 and TRBJ2-1; 10 bases are a match to TRBD2. J gave up 10 bases and V 8 bases, and 17 bases lay outside the gene matches. From germline, CDR1 is SGHTA and CDR2 FQGNSA. This CDR3 is 16 amino acids long. CDR3: CASLSGSGRGSSEQFF. Here the CDR3 DNA reads TGTGCCAGCCTCTCGGGCAGCGGGAGGGGATCGTCCGAGCAGTTCTTC. Combining the CDR3 with reference TRBV7-2 and TRBJ2-1 gives the whole variable domain GAGVSQSPSNKVTEKGKDVELRCDPISGHTALYWYRQSLGQGLEFLIYFQGNSAPDKSGLPSDRFSAERTGGSVSTLTIQRTQQEDSAVYLCASLSGSGRGSSEQFFGPGTRLTVL.

The chain couples TRBV6-5 to TRBJ2-7; D might be TRBD2 (5 bases). The germline V and J ends were trimmed by 4 bases and 0 bases, with 13 bases remaining between them. The CDR3 loop spans 15 amino acids. The germline V gene encodes CDR1 MNHEY and CDR2 SVGAGI. The CDR3 here is CASSSSDGLSYEQYF. CDR3 bases: TGTGCCAGCAGTTCCTCCGACGGACTCTCCTACGAGCAGTACTTC.

The rearrangement joins TRBV6-5 to TRBJ1-1; D remains ambiguous. The CDR3 length is 13 residues. V dropped 0 bases and J dropped 11 bases, with 13 bases sitting between them. From germline, CDR1 is MNHEY and CDR2 SVGAGI. CDR3 sequence (DNA): TGTGCCAGCAGTTACTCAGTCCGAGAGAGGGCTTTCTTT. It encodes CASSYSVRERAFF.

This chain connects TRBV5-1 to TRBJ1-1; D is perhaps TRBD1 (6 bases). There are 13 residues in the CDR3. Germline V gene lookup returns CDR1 SGHRS and CDR2 YFSETQ. V was pared by 6 bases and J by 7 bases, with 16 bases between. CDR3 sequence: CASKQQGADEAFF. Here the CDR3 DNA reads TGCGCCAGCAAACAACAGGGCGCGGATGAAGCTTTCTTT.

This chain uses TRBV4-1 with TRBJ2-7; no reliable D call. The V end was cut by 1 base, the J end by 0 bases, with 16 bases between. CDR3 length: 17 amino acids. Germline V gives CDR1 MGHRA, CDR2 YSYEKL. The CDR3 protein is CASSQVLSSSGSYEQYF. The CDR3 coding sequence is TGCGCCAGCAGCCAAGTTCTCTCTTCCTCAGGCTCCTACGAGCAGTACTTC.

V is TRBV2 and J is TRBJ1-1, with D unresolved. The V gene's germline CDR1 is SNHLY and CDR2 FYNNEI. Trimming removed 1 base at V and 3 bases at J, with 12 bases between. This CDR3 has 15 amino acids. This CDR3 is CASSEVDGAYTEAFF. CDR3 nucleotide sequence: TGTGCCAGCAGTGAAGTGGATGGAGCGTACACTGAAGCTTTCTTT. The full variable domain, rest sourced from reference TRBV2 and TRBJ1-1, is EPEVTQTPSHQVTQMGQEVILRCVPISNHLYFYWYRQILGQKVEFLVSFYNNEISEKSEIFDDQFSVERPDGSNFTLKIRSTKLEDSAMYFCASSEVDGAYTEAFFGQGTRLTVV.

Of note for this clone: The conserved phenylalanine or tryptophan is not found at the CDR3 terminus, so this likely reflects a read error. The DNA is omitted, as the CDR3 cannot be located on it reliably, and the CDR3 follows TCRdb's listing. The chain uses TRBV7-9 and TRBJ1-2. Germline CDR1 is SEHNR and CDR2 is FQNEAQ (reference sequence). The CDR3 is 11 amino acids in total, end residues counted. CDR3 residues: CASSSRATEPP.

V usage is TRBV7-2 and J usage is TRBJ1-2; 9 nucleotides match TRBD1. Unmatched junction bases numbered 12, after V lost 6 bases and J lost 7 bases. This CDR3 region has 15 residues. Looked up from germline, CDR1 is SGHTA and CDR2 is FQGNSA. The CDR3 sequence is CASRRGNRGQTGYTF. The CDR3 DNA follows: TGTGCCAGCAGGCGTGGGAACAGGGGGCAAACTGGCTACACCTTC.